This TCR beta chain was retrieved from a study of T cells in narcolepsy. Study context: Healthy controls were enrolled alongside patients with narcolepsy type 1 or type 2.

Findings and limits, study-wide: Same-patient CSF and blood CD4+ T cell clonotypes included HCRT-specific and TRIB2-specific autoreactive ones. Autoreactive clone sequences were missing from some blood memory CD4+ repertoires. Autoreactive clonotypes reportedly recurred in blood of same and different patients, not controls.

The data were produced by immunoSEQ multiplex PCR, yet TCRdb's version contains in-frame clones alone and is incomplete. The data contain 30,000 to 45,000 clones, approximately 85% of them seen just once; the ten biggest clones take up about 1.6%. This clone was seen just once. Its antigen is as yet unknown. Per germline, CDR1 LNHNV and CDR2 YYDKDF (reference sequence). The CDR3 is made up of 16 amino acids. Trimming took 2 bases from V and 1 from J, leaving 12 bases between them. V gene TRBV15 combines with J gene TRBJ1-5, with D perhaps matching TRBD1 (6 bases). The TCR comes from a human donor with narcolepsy. The sequencing input was CD45RA- memory CD4+ T cells from PBMCs. The CDR3 loop reads CATSRWGGESNQPQHF. In DNA form, the CDR3 reads TGTGCCACCAGCAGATGGGGGGGCGAAAGCAATCAGCCCCAGCATTTT.